Presented here are 25 T cell receptor beta chains from one specimen sequenced in a study of T cell responses to AZD1222 COVID-19 vaccine. The assay was immunoSEQ multiplex PCR, and TCRdb's table has in-frame clones only and misses some. The sample carries about 120,000 clones, about 87% recorded once. The sample in question was peripheral blood, obtained on day 0 of AZD1222 vaccination. These receptor sequences come from an adult in good health.

The chain employs TRBV7-6 and TRBJ2-4; D is possibly TRBD1 or TRBD2 (5 bases each). CDR1 is SGHVS and CDR2 is FNYEAQ in the germline V gene. The CDR3 length is 13 residues. Trimming pared 8 bases from V and 12 bases from J, leaving 20 bases between. The CDR3 DNA reads TGTGCCAGCGGCCAAGTAGGGACGGGCCCTCAGTACTTC. This translates into CASGQVGTGPQYF.

The J gene is TRBJ1-5, the V gene TRBV7-2, with unresolved D. The V gene's germline CDR1 is SGHTA and CDR2 FQGNSA. The CDR3 extends over 13 amino acids. V was clipped by 1 base and J by 5 bases, with 6 bases between them. The CDR3 is CASSLGVDQPQHF. The CDR3 DNA follows: TGTGCCAGCAGCTTAGGTGTTGATCAGCCCCAGCATTTT.

This clone came up once. The chain has TRBV7-2 and TRBJ1-4, with a tentative D call TRBD1 (6 bases). CDR3 length: 14 amino acids. The germline gives CDR1 SGHTA, CDR2 FQGNSA. The V end lost 5 bases, the J end lost 7 bases, and 14 bases lay between the germline ends. In nucleotides, the CDR3 is TGTGCCAGCAGCCCTGGGGGGGCTGGTGAAAAACTGTTTTTT. Residues: CASSPGGAGEKLFF.

V usage is TRBV5-6 and J usage is TRBJ1-2; D perhaps matches TRBD1 (6 bases). In germline, CDR1 is SGHDT, CDR2 YYEEEE. V dropped 4 bases and J dropped 5 bases, with 12 bases sitting between them. The CDR3 covers 13 residues. CDR3 amino acids: CASSKRTGYGYTF. The CDR3 DNA follows: TGTGCCAGCAGCAAGAGAACAGGGTATGGCTACACCTTC.

This chain uses TRBV11-2 with TRBJ2-3; D gene ambiguous. The CDR3 is made up of 15 amino acids. The V and J ends lost 6 bases and 2 bases respectively, with 15 bases between them. Germline loops: CDR1 SGHAT, CDR2 FQNNGV. Written as DNA, the CDR3 is TGTGCCAGCAGTCCAGGTGGCAGAAACACAGATACGCAGTATTTT. Amino acids: CASSPGGRNTDTQYF.

In DNA form, the CDR3 reads TGCGCCAGCAGCTTGGTTGGCAGCTCCTATAATTCACCCCTCCACTTT. Protein product: CASSLVGSSYNSPLHF. The chain employs TRBV5-1 and TRBJ1-6, with no clear D. V shed 0 bases and J shed 0 bases, with 7 bases lying between them. This CDR3 has 16 amino acids. The V gene's germline CDR1 is SGHRS and CDR2 YFSETQ.

The chain employs TRBV19 and TRBJ2-4, with D possibly TRBD2 on 6 matching bases. Deletions cut 8 bases from V and 1 base from J, with 6 bases between. Germline assignment: CDR1 LNHDA and CDR2 SQIVND (reference sequence). CDR3 length: 12 residues. CDR3 region: CASGRAKNIQYF. The CDR3 nucleotides read TGTGCCAGTGGGAGGGCCAAAAACATTCAGTACTTC.

V usage is TRBV19 and J usage is TRBJ2-3; D possibly matches TRBD1 or TRBD2 (5 bases each). The germline V gene encodes CDR1 LNHDA and CDR2 SQIVND (reference sequence). V was shortened by 5 bases and J by 2 bases, with 14 bases between the two germline ends. The CDR3 is 15 amino acids. The CDR3 sequence is CASSPQVGDTDTQYF. As DNA, the CDR3 is TGTGCCAGTAGTCCCCAAGTGGGGGACACAGATACGCAGTATTTT.

This clone showed up just once. The chain is built from TRBV5-4 and TRBJ2-7, with D possibly being TRBD1 or TRBD2 (5 bases each). V was cut by 4 bases and J by 5 bases, with 19 bases left in between. The germline gives CDR1 SGHNT, CDR2 YYREEE (reference sequence). This CDR3 is 15 amino acids long. In DNA, the CDR3 is TGTGCCAGCAGCCCACGGGACGGCTTTCGGGACGAGCAGTACTTC. Translated: CASSPRDGFRDEQYF.

V and J are TRBV28 and TRBJ2-3, with 10 bases that match TRBD1. CDR1 is MDHEN and CDR2 is SYDVKM in the germline V gene. The trim removed 5 bases at V and 0 bases at J, leaving 2 bases unmatched. This CDR3 has 15 residues. In DNA form, the CDR3 reads TGTGCCAGCAGTATGGACAGGGGGAGCACAGATACGCAGTATTTT. Translated, it gives CASSMDRGSTDTQYF.

DNA for the CDR3: TGTGCCAGCAGCCGCAAACTAGCGGGAGGAATGGGTGAGCAGTTCTTC. Protein sequence: CASSRKLAGGMGEQFF. The J gene is TRBJ2-1, the V gene TRBV14; 12 bases align to TRBD2. Germline V gene lookup returns CDR1 SGHDN and CDR2 FVKESK. Losses at the gene ends were 4 bases for V and 9 bases for J; bases not matched to a gene: 10. The CDR3 has 16 amino acids.

The V call is TRBV3-1 (or the pseudogene TRBV3-2), the J call TRBJ2-3; a weak D match, TRBD1 (5 bases). The CDR3 is 16 residues long. Germline values: CDR1 LGHDT, CDR2 YNNKEL (reference sequence). Deletions cut 1 base from V and 4 bases from J, with 15 bases between. CDR3 DNA: TGTGCCAGCAGCCAAGGGGGCCTACGGGCAGCAGATACGCAGTATTTT. Its translation is CASSQGGLRAADTQYF.

The chain is built from TRBV2 and TRBJ2-1; 8 nucleotides agree with TRBD1. With 5 bases clipped from V and 10 bases from J, the junction kept 7 bases outside the gene matches. The CDR3 is made up of 13 amino acids. From germline, CDR1 is SNHLY and CDR2 FYNNEI. The CDR3 protein is CASSSQGAREQFF. The CDR3 nucleotides read TGTGCCAGCAGTTCTCAGGGGGCGCGGGAGCAGTTCTTC.

This chain links TRBV4-1 with TRBJ2-4; 8 nucleotides match TRBD1. Unmatched junction bases numbered 13, after V lost 3 bases and J lost 0 bases. The germline V gene has CDR1 MGHRA and CDR2 YSYEKL. There are 19 residues in the CDR3. CDR3 bases: TGCGCCAGCAGCCACGGGACAGGCCAACCGTCTATAGCCAAAAACATTCAGTACTTC. This codes for CASSHGTGQPSIAKNIQYF.

This chain connects TRBV25-1 to TRBJ1-2, with 8 bases lining up with TRBD1. From germline, CDR1 is MGHDK and CDR2 SYGVNS. Unmatched junction bases numbered 1, after V lost 2 bases and J lost 2 bases. The CDR3 has 14 residues. The CDR3 bases are TGTGCCAGCAGTGAACGGACAGGGAACTATGGCTACACCTTC. This translates into CASSERTGNYGYTF.

The rearrangement links TRBV7-9 to TRBJ1-6, with 7 bases that match TRBD1. V shed 1 base and J 10 bases; nucleotides not matched to a gene: 4. The CDR3 sequence is 14 residues long. The germline V gene has CDR1 SEHNR and CDR2 FQNEAQ (reference sequence). DNA for the CDR3: TGTGCCAGCAGCTTAGAGGCAGGGGGATCACCCCTCCACTTT. Translating gives CASSLEAGGSPLHF.

This clone is a singleton in its sample. The rearrangement joins TRBV4-2 to TRBJ1-2, with D tentatively TRBD1 (5 bases). Between the trimmed V and J ends, which lost 1 base and 4 bases, there was a span of 13 bases. The CDR3 has 15 amino acids. CDR1 and CDR2 from the germline V gene are LGHNA and YNFKEQ. The CDR3: CASSQGPGNSYGYTF. The CDR3 DNA sequence: TGTGCCAGCAGCCAAGGTCCAGGGAACTCCTATGGCTACACCTTC.

This chain uses TRBV5-1 with TRBJ2-5; D could derive from TRBD1 or TRBD2 (5 bases each). The CDR3 runs 17 residues. Trimming removed 0 bases at V and 8 bases at J, with 23 bases between. The germline gives CDR1 SGHRS, CDR2 YFSETQ. The CDR3 DNA follows: TGCGCCAGCAGCTTGGCACGCATAGCCCCTCTGGGGGTAACCCAGTACTTC. Translated: CASSLARIAPLGVTQYF. The variable domain in full, completed from reference TRBV5-1 and TRBJ2-5, reads KAGVTQTPRYLIKTRGQQVTLSCSPISGHRSVSWYQQTPGQGLQFLFEYFSETQRNKGNFPGRFSGRQFSNSRSEMNVSTLELGDSALYLCASSLARIAPLGVTQYFGPGTRLLVL.

The chain uses TRBV9 and TRBJ1-1, with no clear D. The V gene lost 4 bases and the J gene lost 5 bases, with 15 bases spanning the gap. Germline V gene sequence: CDR1 SGDLS, CDR2 YYNGEE. This CDR3 has 14 amino acids. CDR3 sequence (DNA): TGTGCCAGCAGCATCGATCAGAGTGGGACTGAAGCTTTCTTT. It translates to CASSIDQSGTEAFF.

The chain is built from TRBV18 and TRBJ1-4; the D gene is possibly TRBD1 (5 bases). Trimming took 2 bases from V and 0 from J, leaving 10 bases between them. The germline V gene encodes CDR1 KGHSH and CDR2 LQKENI. The length of the CDR3 is 16 residues. CDR3 residues: CASSPSQGATNEKLFF. CDR3 DNA sequence: TGTGCCAGCTCACCAAGCCAGGGAGCAACTAATGAAAAACTGTTTTTT.

The genes are TRBV29-1 and TRBJ1-2; 9 bases align to TRBD1. The CDR3 runs to 13 residues. With 3 bases clipped from V and 4 bases from J, the junction kept 3 bases outside the gene matches. Germline V lookup: CDR1 SQVTM, CDR2 ANQGSEA. CDR3 region: CSVEDRGSYGYTF. The CDR3 nucleotides read TGCAGCGTTGAGGACAGGGGCAGCTATGGCTACACCTTC.

CDR3 nucleotide sequence: TGTGCCAGCAGCGTAACGGGAGCTAATGAAGCTTTCTTT. Encoded protein: CASSVTGANEAFF. The chain carries TRBV9 and TRBJ1-1; D not resolved. The CDR3 consists of 13 residues. Germline lookup yields CDR1 SGDLS and CDR2 YYNGEE. Trimming shortened V by 1 base and J by 7 bases, and 11 bases separated the two germline ends.

The gene calls are TRBV7-2 and TRBJ2-3, with 8 bases lining up with TRBD1. The J segment lost 3 bases and the V segment lost 5 bases, leaving 13 bases of the junction unmatched. The CDR3 has 17 amino acids. Germline V gives CDR1 SGHTA, CDR2 FQGNSA. This CDR3 reads CASSPISGGPRTDTQYF. CDR3 bases: TGTGCCAGCAGCCCCATCTCAGGGGGCCCCAGGACAGATACGCAGTATTTT. Supplemented by reference TRBV7-2 and TRBJ2-3, the full variable domain reads GAGVSQSPSNKVTEKGKDVELRCDPISGHTALYWYRQSLGQGLEFLIYFQGNSAPDKSGLPSDRFSAERTGGSVSTLTIQRTQQEDSAVYLCASSPISGGPRTDTQYFGPGTRLTVL.

V and J are TRBV6-1 and TRBJ1-3; D gene ambiguous. The CDR3 consists of 15 residues. Between the trimmed V and J ends, which lost 2 bases and 3 bases, there was a span of 11 bases. Germline values: CDR1 MNHNS, CDR2 SASEGT. The CDR3 nucleotides are TGTGCCAGCAGTGAAAATTGGGTCTTTGGAAACACCATATATTTT. Translating it yields CASSENWVFGNTIYF.

This rearrangement joins TRBV9 to TRBJ2-1, with 11 bases matching TRBD2. The CDR3 has 15 residues. Trimming took 6 bases from V and 5 from J; bases not matched to a gene: 7. Germline assignment: CDR1 SGDLS and CDR2 YYNGEE. CDR3 residues: CASTKLAGADNEQFF. CDR3 nucleotide sequence: TGTGCCAGCACCAAACTAGCGGGGGCAGACAATGAGCAGTTCTTC.